This is a list of T cell receptor beta chains from one sample in a study of chemoradiotherapy in HPV16-positive cancers. Assay used: immunoSEQ multiplex PCR; TCRdb lists only in-frame clones, some missing. The table records about 1,700 clones, around 83% of them present only once. This specimen was tumor tissue, taken from a patient who underwent chemoradiotherapy. These receptors were obtained from a human donor with HPV-associated anogenital cancer. Each CDR3 is given with its conserved first and last residue.

v_call cdr3_aa
TRBV2 CASSASVGGGYTF
TRBV6-6 CGLLRGEQYF
TRBV28 CASSLRGTYGYTF
TRBV7-8 CASSAIWRNNEQFF
TRBV7-2 CASTPLVFTGELFF
TRBV29-1 CSVEKPGTEETQYF
TRBV7-3 CASSYGGQSNTGELFF
TRBV9 CASSLGQGVSGNTIYF
TRBV5-1 CASSLAGDYGYTF
TRBV6-1 CATSPGQAYNEQFF
TRBV7-9 CASSPGSDRAGNTIYF
TRBV6-5 CASSYGTVSPLHF
TRBV4-2 CASSQDHGNHYNEQFF
TRBV6-5 CASSSLALRDNYEQYF
TRBV5-1 CASSGGTSFHNEQFF
TRBV29-1 CSVGDRGGDGYTF
TRBV2 CASSESGDNNEKLFF
TRBV27 CASTLRPGGNYGYTF
TRBV29-1 CSVGDTTNEKLFF
TRBV13 CASSSGGGRNEQYF
TRBV5-6 CASSLDRWAGGYTF
TRBV7-9 CASSLGLAGYNEQFF
TRBV6-1 CASSEKPAGNQPQHF
TRBV5-1 CASSSGQGNEKLFF
TRBV19 CASSGTGVGTEAFF
TRBV5-4 CASSSSLDPGYRALHF
TRBV9 CASSVGQTQYF
TRBV20-1 CSADNGETQYF
TRBV30 CAWSGSGSNEKLFF
TRBV7-8 CASSLEGGISPLHF
TRBV5-8 CASSLDWDRESSYNEQFF
TRBV5-8 CASSFGGVEETQYF